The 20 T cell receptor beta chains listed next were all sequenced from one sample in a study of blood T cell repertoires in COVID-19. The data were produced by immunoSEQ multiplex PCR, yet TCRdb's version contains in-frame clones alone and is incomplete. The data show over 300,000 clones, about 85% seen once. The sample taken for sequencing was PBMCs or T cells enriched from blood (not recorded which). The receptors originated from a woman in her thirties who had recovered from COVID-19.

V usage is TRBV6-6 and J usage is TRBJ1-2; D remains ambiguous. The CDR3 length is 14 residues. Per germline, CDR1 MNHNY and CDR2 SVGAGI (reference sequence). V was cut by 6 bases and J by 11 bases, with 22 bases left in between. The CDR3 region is CASSRDGVSERYTF. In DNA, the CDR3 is TGTGCCAGCAGCCGAGATGGGGTTAGTGAGCGGTACACCTTC.

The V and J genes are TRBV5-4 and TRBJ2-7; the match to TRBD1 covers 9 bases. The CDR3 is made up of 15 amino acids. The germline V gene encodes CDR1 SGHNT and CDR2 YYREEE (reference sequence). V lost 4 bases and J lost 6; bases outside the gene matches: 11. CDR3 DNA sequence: TGTGCCAGCAGCCTCACAGGGGGCGCAGGTTTCGAGCAGTACTTC. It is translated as CASSLTGGAGFEQYF.

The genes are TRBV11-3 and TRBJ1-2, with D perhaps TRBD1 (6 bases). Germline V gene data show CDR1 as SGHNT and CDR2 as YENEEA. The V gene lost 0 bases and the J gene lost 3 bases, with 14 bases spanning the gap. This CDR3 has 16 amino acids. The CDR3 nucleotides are TGTGCCAGCAGCTTAGATCCGGGACAAAAACACTATGGCTACACCTTC. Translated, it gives CASSLDPGQKHYGYTF.

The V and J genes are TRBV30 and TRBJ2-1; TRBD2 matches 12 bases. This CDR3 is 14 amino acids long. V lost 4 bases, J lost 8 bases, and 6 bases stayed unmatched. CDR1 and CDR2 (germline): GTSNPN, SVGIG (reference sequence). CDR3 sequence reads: CAWKPRLAGDEQFF. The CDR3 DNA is TGTGCCTGGAAACCAAGACTAGCGGGGGATGAGCAGTTCTTC.

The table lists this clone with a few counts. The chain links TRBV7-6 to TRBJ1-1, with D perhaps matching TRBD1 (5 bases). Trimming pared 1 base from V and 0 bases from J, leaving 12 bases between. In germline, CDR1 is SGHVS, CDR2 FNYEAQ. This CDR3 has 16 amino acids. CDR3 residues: CASSLEAGLMNTEAFF. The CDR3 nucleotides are TGTGCCAGCAGCTTAGAGGCGGGACTTATGAACACTGAAGCTTTCTTT.

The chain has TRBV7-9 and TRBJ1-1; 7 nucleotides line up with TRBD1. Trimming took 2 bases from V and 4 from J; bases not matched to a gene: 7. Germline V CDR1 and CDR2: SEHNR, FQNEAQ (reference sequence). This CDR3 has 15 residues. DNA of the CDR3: TGTGCCAGCAGCTTACGACAGGGACCGGTCACTGAAGCTTTCTTT. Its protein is CASSLRQGPVTEAFF.

The CDR3 bases are TGTGCCTGGATTCGACAGGGGGCATTCGGCGAGCAGTACTTC. Residues: CAWIRQGAFGEQYF. The J gene is TRBJ2-7, the V gene TRBV30, with 10 bases aligning to TRBD1. The CDR3 loop spans 14 amino acids. Germline V gene sequence: CDR1 GTSNPN, CDR2 SVGIG (reference sequence). Germline trimming cut 4 bases from V and 6 bases from J; bases unmatched to any gene: 9. The full variable domain, completed using reference TRBV30 and TRBJ2-7, is SQTIHQWPATLVQPVGSPLSLECTVEGTSNPNLYWYRQAAGRGLQLLFYSVGIGQISSEVPQNLSASRPQDRQFILSSKKLLLSDSGFYLCAWIRQGAFGEQYFGPGTRLTVT.

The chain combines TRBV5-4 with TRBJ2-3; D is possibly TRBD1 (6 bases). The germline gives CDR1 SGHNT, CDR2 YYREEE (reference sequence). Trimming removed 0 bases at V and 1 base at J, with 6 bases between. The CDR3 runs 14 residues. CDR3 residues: CASSLAGGTDTQYF. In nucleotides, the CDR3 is TGTGCCAGCAGCTTGGCAGGGGGCACAGATACGCAGTATTTT.

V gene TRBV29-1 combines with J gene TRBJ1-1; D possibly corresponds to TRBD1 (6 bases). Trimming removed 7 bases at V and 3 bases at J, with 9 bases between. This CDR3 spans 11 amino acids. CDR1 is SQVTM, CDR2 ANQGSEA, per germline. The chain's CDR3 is CSADSDTEAFF. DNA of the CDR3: TGCAGCGCGGACAGTGACACTGAAGCTTTCTTT.

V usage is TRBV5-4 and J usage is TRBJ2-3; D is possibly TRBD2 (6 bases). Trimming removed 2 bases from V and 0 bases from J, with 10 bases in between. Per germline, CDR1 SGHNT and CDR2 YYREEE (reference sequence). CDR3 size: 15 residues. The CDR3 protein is CASSFSSVSTDTQYF. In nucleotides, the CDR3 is TGTGCCAGCAGCTTCTCTAGCGTCAGCACAGATACGCAGTATTTT.

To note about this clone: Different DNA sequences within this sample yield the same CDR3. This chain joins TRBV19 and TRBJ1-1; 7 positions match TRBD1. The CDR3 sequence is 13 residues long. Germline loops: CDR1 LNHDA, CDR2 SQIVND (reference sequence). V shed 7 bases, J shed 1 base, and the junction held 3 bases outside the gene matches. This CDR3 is CASNQGGNTEAFF. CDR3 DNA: TGTGCCAGTAATCAGGGGGGGAACACTGAAGCTTTCTTT.

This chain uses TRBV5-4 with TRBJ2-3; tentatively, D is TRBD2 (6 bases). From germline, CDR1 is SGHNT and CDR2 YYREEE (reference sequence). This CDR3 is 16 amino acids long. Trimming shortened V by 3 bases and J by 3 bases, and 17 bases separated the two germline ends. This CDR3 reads CASSYGGDAPTDTQYF. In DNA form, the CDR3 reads TGTGCCAGCAGCTATGGAGGGGATGCGCCAACAGATACGCAGTATTTT.

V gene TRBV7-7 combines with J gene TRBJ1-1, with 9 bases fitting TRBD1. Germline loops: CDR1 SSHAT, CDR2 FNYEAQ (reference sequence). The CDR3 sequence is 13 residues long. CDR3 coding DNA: TGTGCTATATGGGACAGGGCCAGGACTGAAGCTTTCTTT. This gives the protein CAIWDRARTEAFF.

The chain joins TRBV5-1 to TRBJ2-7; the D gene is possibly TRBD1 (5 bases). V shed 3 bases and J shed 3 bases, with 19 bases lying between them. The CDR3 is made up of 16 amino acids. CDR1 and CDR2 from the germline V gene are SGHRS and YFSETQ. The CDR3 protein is CASSYAFGQTDYEQYF. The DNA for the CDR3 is TGCGCCAGCAGCTATGCCTTTGGACAAACTGACTACGAGCAGTACTTC.

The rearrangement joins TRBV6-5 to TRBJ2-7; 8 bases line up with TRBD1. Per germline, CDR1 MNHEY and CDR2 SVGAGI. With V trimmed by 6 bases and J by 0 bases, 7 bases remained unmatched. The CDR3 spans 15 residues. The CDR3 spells CASSQGQVSSYEQYF. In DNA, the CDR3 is TGTGCCAGCAGCCAGGGACAGGTGAGCTCCTACGAGCAGTACTTC.

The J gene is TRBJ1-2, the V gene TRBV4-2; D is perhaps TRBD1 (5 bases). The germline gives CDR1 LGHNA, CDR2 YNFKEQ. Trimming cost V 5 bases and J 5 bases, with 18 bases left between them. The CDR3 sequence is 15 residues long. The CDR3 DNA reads TGTGCCAGCAGCGGCAGGGTCTTCGGTACTTATGGCTACACCTTC. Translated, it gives CASSGRVFGTYGYTF.

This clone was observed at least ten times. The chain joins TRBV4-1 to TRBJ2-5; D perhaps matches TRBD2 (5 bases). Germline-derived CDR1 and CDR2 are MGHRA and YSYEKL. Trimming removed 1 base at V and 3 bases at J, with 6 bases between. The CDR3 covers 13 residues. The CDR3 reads CASSQAGKETQYF. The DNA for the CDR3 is TGCGCCAGCAGCCAAGCCGGGAAAGAGACCCAGTACTTC.

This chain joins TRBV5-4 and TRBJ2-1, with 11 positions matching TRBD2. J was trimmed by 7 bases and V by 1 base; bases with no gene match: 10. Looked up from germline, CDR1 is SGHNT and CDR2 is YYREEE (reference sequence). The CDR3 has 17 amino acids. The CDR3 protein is CASSLLASGGLLNEQFF. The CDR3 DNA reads TGTGCCAGCAGCTTGTTAGCTAGCGGGGGGCTCTTAAATGAGCAGTTCTTC.

The CDR3 loop reads CSVVEGAINQPQHF. The CDR3 DNA reads TGCAGCGTTGTAGAGGGGGCAATCAATCAGCCCCAGCATTTT. This chain joins TRBV29-1 and TRBJ1-5, with 7 bases identical to TRBD1. V lost 4 bases, J lost 3 bases, and 6 bases stayed unmatched. CDR3 length equals 14 residues. Germline V lookup: CDR1 SQVTM, CDR2 ANQGSEA.

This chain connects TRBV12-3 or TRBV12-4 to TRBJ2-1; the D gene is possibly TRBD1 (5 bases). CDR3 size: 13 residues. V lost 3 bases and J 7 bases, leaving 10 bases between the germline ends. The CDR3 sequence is CASSLGRINEQFF. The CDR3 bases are TGTGCCAGCAGTTTGGGGCGGATAAATGAGCAGTTCTTC.